The present entry profiles one T cell receptor (beta chain) with its context. As yet, its antigen is unknown. With a much larger clone just one base away, this may be a read error. Without the conserved terminal phenylalanine or tryptophan, this CDR3 likely stems from a read error. The input was 450 to 500 ng total RNA; TCR beta cDNA was made from it with a constant-region primer. Construction of TCR beta libraries relied on three successive nested multiplex PCR rounds employing slightly modified ARM-PCR. TRBV1-TRBV30 forward and Cbeta reverse primers drove the first two roughly 10-cycle rounds. TCRdb re-called the multiplex PCR reads through MiXCR, storing one row per CDR3 protein. The data show more than 90,000 distinct CDR3 sequences, approximately 70% seen once. These data are taken from a study of tumor-infiltrating lymphocytes in primary liver carcinoma. Whole-study results and caveats: A small share of top clones, only about 7.5-25%, was found in all five tumor regions. Blood had a significantly lower top-250-clone fraction than tumors did (p = 0.039).

Unsorted bulk tissue of about 20-32 mg yielded co-extracted RNA and DNA. The patients lived with chronic HBV infection and had not yet received any treatment. CDR3 size: 14 residues. CDR1 MNHNS and CDR2 SASEGT come from the germline V gene. This TCR was sampled from an older woman with primary liver carcinoma and hepatitis B virus infection. The rearrangement uses TRBV6-1 and TRBJ1-2, with unresolved D. The source material was liver tumor tissue from sampling region 2. Documented subset: tumor region T2, inferior pole. CDR3 coding DNA: TGTACCAGCACCCGGGAAAGGCCGACAAATGGCTACACCCTC. This codes for CTSTRERPTNGYTL.